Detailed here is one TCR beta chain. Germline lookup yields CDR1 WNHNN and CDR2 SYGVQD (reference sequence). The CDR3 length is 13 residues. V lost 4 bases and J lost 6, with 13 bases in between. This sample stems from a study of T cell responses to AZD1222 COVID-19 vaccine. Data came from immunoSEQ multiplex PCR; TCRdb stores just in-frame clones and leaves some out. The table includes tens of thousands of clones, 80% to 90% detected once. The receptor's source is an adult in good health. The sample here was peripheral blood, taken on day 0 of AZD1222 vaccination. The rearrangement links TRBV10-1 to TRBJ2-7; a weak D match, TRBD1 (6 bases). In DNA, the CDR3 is TGCGCCAGCAGTGTACAGGGTCCGGGCGAGCAGTACTTC. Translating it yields CASSVQGPGEQYF.